This TCR beta chain was found in a study of T cells in Graves' hyperthyroidism and ophthalmopathy. Findings of the study overall: From stable hyperthyroidism, ophthalmopathy was set apart by a 13 V-J model.

Germline CDR1 and CDR2: SQVTM and ANQGSEA. J was trimmed by 7 bases and V by 6 bases; bases with no gene match: 4. CDR3 length: 12 amino acids. This clonotype has only a few counts. The antigen remains undetermined. TCR beta CDR3 sequences were amplified from RNA transcripts. First-round RT-PCR targeting the TCR CDR3 was performed with the HTBI primer set. MiXCR, applied by TCRdb to the multiplex PCR reads, yields one record per CDR3 protein. The sample holds around 560,000 distinct CDR3 sequences; 15% to 20% are singletons and the top ten take 18%. Sequenced input: blood. The chain carries TRBV29-1 and TRBJ2-2, with 8 bases aligning to TRBD1. The receptor was derived from a woman under 30 with Graves' hyperthyroidism. The CDR3 protein is CSVTGERGELFF. The CDR3 DNA reads as TGCAGCGTGACAGGGGAACGCGGGGAGCTGTTTTTT.